The present TCR beta chain was sequenced within a study of shared clonotypes between healthy human individuals. The donors were all Caucasian adults (living in Nashville, Tennessee). CDR1 is MDHEN and CDR2 is SYDVKM in the germline V gene. The CDR3 is made up of 13 amino acids. Trimming removed 6 bases at V and 1 base at J, with 9 bases between. Clones were sequenced by immunoSEQ multiplex PCR, and TCRdb holds only the in-frame ones, with some missing. Of fewer than 600,000 clones listed, about four fifths are singletons. Sequencing was carried out using PBMCs. This sequence originates from a woman between 35 and 50 years old in good health. Some clones in this sample may be carry-over from other donors' samples. V is TRBV28 and J is TRBJ1-2; no clear D gene. CDR3 amino acids: CASRLTFNYGYTF. The CDR3 DNA reads as TGTGCCAGCAGGCTCACATTTAACTATGGCTACACCTTC.